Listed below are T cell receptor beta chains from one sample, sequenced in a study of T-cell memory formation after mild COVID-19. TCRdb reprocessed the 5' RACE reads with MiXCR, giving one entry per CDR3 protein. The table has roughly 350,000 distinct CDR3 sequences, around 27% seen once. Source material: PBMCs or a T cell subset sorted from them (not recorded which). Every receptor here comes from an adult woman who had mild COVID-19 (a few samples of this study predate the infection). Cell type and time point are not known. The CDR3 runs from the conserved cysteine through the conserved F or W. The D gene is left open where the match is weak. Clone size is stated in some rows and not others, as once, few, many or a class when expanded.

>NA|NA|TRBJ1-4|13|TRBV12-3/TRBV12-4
CASSLFTNEKLFF
TGTGCCAGCAGTTTGTTCACTAATGAAAAACTGTTTTTT
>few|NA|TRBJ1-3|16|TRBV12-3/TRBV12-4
CASTPNRGSAGNTIYF
TGTGCCAGTACCCCAAATCGGGGCTCAGCTGGAAACACCATATATTTT
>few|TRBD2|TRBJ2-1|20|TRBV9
CASSVGAAAGGRSSYNEQFF
TGTGCCAGCAGCGTAGGGGCCGCGGCGGGGGGTCGGAGCTCCTACAATGAGCAGTTCTTC
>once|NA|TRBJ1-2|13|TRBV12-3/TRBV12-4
CASSLTVSYGYTF
TGTGCCAGCAGTTTGACAGTAAGCTATGGCTACACCTTC
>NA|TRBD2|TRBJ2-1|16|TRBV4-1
CASSRPAGSINNEQFF
TGCGCCAGCAGCCGCCCAGCGGGAAGTATTAACAATGAGCAGTTCTTC
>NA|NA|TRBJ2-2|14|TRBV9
CASSVGQHTGELFF
TGTGCCAGCAGCGTAGGACAGCACACCGGGGAGCTGTTTTTT
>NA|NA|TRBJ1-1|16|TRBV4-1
CASSQDRGGGGTEAFF
TGCGCCAGCAGCCAAGATCGAGGAGGAGGGGGGACTGAAGCTTTCTTT
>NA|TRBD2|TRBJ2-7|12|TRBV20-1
CSAGGVSYEQYF
TGCAGTGCCGGGGGGGTCAGCTACGAGCAGTACTTC
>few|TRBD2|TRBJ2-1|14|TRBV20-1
CSARSGRTYNEQFF
TGCAGTGCCAGGAGCGGGAGAACCTACAATGAGCAGTTCTTC
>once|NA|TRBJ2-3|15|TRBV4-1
CDSSQDSPSTDTQYF
TGCGACAGCAGCCAAGATTCCCCGAGCACAGATACGCAGTATTTT
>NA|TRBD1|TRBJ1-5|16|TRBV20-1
CSARPGQGTSNQPQHF
TGCAGTGCTCGACCGGGACAGGGAACGAGCAATCAGCCCCAGCATTTT
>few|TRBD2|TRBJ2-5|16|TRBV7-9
CASSLAGRGSQETQYF
TGTGCCAGCAGCTTAGCGGGGCGGGGGAGCCAAGAGACCCAGTACTTC
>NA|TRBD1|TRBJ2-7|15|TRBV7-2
CASSPLTGPSYEQYF
TGTGCCAGCAGCCCACTGACAGGGCCATCCTACGAGCAGTACTTC
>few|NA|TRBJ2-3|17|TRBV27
CASSPGAVMLGTDTQYF
TGTGCCAGCAGTCCTGGGGCAGTAATGCTTGGCACAGATACGCAGTATTTT
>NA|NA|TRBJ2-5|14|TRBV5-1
CASSLARGAETQYF
TGCGCCAGCAGCTTGGCTCGGGGTGCCGAGACCCAGTACTTC
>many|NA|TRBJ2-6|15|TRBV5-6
CASSLRGTGANVLTF
TGTGCCAGCAGCTTGAGGGGGACTGGGGCCAACGTCCTGACTTTC
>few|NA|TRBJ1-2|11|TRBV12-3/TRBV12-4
CASSQDAIPTF
TGTGCCAGCAGCCAGGATGCAATCCCCACCTTC
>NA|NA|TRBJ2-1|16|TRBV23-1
CASSHSEKTGYNEQFF
TGCGCCAGCAGTCACTCCGAGAAGACTGGCTACAATGAGCAGTTCTTC
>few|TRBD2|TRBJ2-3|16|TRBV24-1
CATSDLRSGRIDTQYF
TGTGCCACCAGCGATTTGAGAAGCGGGAGGATAGACACGCAGTATTTT
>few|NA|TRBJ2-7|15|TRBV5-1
CASSLVSGEFYEQYF
TGCGCCAGCAGCTTGGTATCAGGGGAGTTCTACGAGCAGTACTTC
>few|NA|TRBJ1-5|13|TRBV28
CASSLNRNQPQHF
TGTGCCAGCAGTTTAAACCGGAATCAGCCCCAGCATTTT
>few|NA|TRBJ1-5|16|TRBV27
CASSLLRGGGNQPQHF
TGTGCCAGCAGTTTATTGAGGGGTGGCGGCAATCAGCCCCAGCATTTT
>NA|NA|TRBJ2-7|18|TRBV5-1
CASSLVPTAREYSYEQYF
TGCGCCAGCAGCTTGGTACCCACAGCGCGTGAATACTCCTACGAGCAGTACTTC
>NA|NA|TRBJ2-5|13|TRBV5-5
CASSPVGKETQYF
TGTGCCAGCAGCCCGGTGGGAAAAGAGACCCAGTACTTC
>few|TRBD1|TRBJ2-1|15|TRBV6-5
CASSYSGDRYNEQFF
TGTGCCAGCAGTTACTCTGGGGACAGATACAATGAGCAGTTCTTC
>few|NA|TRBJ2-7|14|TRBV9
CASSPRDSNHEQYF
TGTGCCAGCAGCCCTCGGGACTCCAACCACGAGCAGTACTTC
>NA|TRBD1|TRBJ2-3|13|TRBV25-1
CASRTGHTDTQYF
TGTGCCAGCCGGACAGGGCACACAGATACGCAGTATTTT
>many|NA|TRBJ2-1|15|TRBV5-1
CASSLDGNLGNEQFF
TGCGCCAGCAGCTTGGACGGGAACCTTGGCAATGAGCAGTTCTTC
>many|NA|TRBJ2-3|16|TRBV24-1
CATSSTGLARTDTQYF
TGTGCCACCAGTTCTACAGGGCTAGCACGCACAGATACGCAGTATTTT
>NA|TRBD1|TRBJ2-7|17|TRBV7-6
CASSLISGQGSTYEQYF
TGTGCCAGCAGCTTAATCTCGGGACAGGGATCCACCTACGAGCAGTACTTC
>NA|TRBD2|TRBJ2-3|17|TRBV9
CASSLQVGAGVADTQYF
TGTGCCAGCAGCCTACAGGTGGGAGCGGGAGTGGCAGATACGCAGTATTTT
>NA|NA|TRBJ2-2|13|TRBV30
CAWKLLNTGELFF
TGTGCCTGGAAACTCTTAAACACCGGGGAGCTGTTTTTT
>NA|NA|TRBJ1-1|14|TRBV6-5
CASSEQGSNTEAFF
TGTGCCAGCAGCGAACAGGGAAGCAACACTGAAGCTTTCTTT
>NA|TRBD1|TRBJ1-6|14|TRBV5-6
CASSRDRLYSPLHF
TGTGCCAGCAGTCGGGACAGATTATATTCACCCCTCCACTTT
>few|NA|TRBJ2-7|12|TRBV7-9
CASSPRTYEQYF
TGTGCCAGCAGCCCCCGGACCTACGAGCAGTACTTC
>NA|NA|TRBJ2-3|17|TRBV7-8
CASSRRDSTPSTDTQYF
TGTGCCAGCAGCCGGCGAGACAGCACGCCTAGCACAGATACGCAGTATTTT
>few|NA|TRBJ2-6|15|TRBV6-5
CASSDGSAGANVLTF
TGTGCCAGCAGTGACGGGTCCGCTGGGGCCAACGTCCTGACTTTC
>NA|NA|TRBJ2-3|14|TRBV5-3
CARSLETIGDTQYF
TGTGCCAGAAGCTTGGAGACCATTGGGGATACGCAGTATTTT
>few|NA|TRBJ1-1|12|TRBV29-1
CSVSRSNTEAFF
TGCAGCGTTTCTAGGTCGAACACTGAAGCTTTCTTT
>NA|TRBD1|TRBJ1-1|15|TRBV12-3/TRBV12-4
CASNKGQGMDTEAFF
TGTGCCAGCAATAAAGGACAGGGCATGGACACTGAAGCTTTCTTT